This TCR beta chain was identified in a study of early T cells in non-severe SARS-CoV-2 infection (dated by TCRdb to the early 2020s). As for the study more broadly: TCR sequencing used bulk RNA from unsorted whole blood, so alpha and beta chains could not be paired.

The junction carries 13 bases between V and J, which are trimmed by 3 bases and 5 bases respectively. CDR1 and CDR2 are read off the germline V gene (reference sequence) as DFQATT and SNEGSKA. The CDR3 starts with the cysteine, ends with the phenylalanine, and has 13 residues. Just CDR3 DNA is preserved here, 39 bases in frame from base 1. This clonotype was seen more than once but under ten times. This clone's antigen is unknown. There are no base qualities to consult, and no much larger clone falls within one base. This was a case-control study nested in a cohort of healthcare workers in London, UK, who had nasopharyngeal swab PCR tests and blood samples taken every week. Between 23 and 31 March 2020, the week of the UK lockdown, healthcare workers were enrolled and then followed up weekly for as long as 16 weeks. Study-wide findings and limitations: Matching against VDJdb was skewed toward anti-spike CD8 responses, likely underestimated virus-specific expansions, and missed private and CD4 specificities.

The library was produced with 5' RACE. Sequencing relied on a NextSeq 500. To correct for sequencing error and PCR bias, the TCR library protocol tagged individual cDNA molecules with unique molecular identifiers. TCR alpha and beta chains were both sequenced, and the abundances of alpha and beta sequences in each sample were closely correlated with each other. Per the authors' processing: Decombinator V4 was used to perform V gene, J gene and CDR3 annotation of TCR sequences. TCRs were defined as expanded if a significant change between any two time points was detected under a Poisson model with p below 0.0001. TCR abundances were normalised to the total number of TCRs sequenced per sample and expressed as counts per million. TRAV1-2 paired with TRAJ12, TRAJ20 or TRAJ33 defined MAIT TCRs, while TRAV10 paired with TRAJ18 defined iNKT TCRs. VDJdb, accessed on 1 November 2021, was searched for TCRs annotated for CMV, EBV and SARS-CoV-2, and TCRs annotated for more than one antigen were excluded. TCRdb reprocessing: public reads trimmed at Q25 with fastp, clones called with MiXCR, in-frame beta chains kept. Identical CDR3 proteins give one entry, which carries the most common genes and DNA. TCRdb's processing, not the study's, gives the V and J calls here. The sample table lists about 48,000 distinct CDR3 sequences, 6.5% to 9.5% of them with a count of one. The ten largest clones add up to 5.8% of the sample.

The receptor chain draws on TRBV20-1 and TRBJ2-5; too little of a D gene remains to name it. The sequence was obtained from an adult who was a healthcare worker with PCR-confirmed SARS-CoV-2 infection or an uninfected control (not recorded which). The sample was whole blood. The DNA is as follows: TGCAGTGCTAGTCGTACGAAAAAGGAGACCCAGTACTTC. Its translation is CSASRTKKETQYF.